The 15 T cell receptor beta chains reported below all come from one sample, sequenced in a study of blood T cell repertoires in COVID-19. Data came from immunoSEQ multiplex PCR; TCRdb stores just in-frame clones and leaves some out. The table includes about 32,000 clones, over 85% detected once. Input material: peripheral blood. Receptors were obtained from a male donor with active COVID-19.

V usage is TRBV29-1 and J usage is TRBJ1-4; 9 positions match TRBD1. This CDR3 comprises 14 residues. The V gene end was trimmed by 5 bases and the J gene end by 6 bases; junction bases not matched to a gene: 7. CDR1 is SQVTM, CDR2 ANQGSEA, per germline. CDR3 DNA: TGCAGCGTTTTCTCGACAGGGGGAGATGAAAAACTGTTTTTT. It codes for CSVFSTGGDEKLFF.

The chain employs TRBV7-6 and TRBJ1-5; D is perhaps TRBD1 (5 bases). Trimming shortened V by 1 base and J by 0 bases, and 10 bases separated the two germline ends. CDR1 is SGHVS and CDR2 is FNYEAQ in the germline V gene. This CDR3 region has 16 residues. In nucleotides, the CDR3 is TGTGCCAGCAGCTTAGGAGACAGCCATAGCAATCAGCCCCAGCATTTT. Protein product: CASSLGDSHSNQPQHF.

This clone was recorded only once. The J gene is TRBJ2-5, the V gene TRBV11-1, with 8 bases fitting TRBD2. The CDR3 has 15 residues. Trimming took 5 bases from V and 2 from J; bases not matched to a gene: 7. The germline gives CDR1 SGHAT, CDR2 FQDESV (reference sequence). Here the CDR3 reads CASSRSGGVQETQYF. The CDR3, as DNA: TGTGCCAGCAGCCGGTCGGGGGGGGTTCAAGAGACCCAGTACTTC.

V and J are TRBV19 and TRBJ1-4; D possibly corresponds to TRBD1 (5 bases). CDR1 is LNHDA, CDR2 SQIVND, per germline (reference sequence). This CDR3 has 16 residues. The V gene lost 3 bases and the J gene lost 1 base, with 12 bases spanning the gap. The CDR3 here is CASSILAGLTNEKLFF. The CDR3 DNA is TGTGCCAGTAGTATCCTCGCAGGGTTAACTAATGAAAAACTGTTTTTT.

The rearrangement uses TRBV5-5 and TRBJ1-1; TRBD1 aligns across 8 bases. Trimming cost V 4 bases and J 3 bases; bases outside gene matches: 14. Per the germline V gene, CDR1 is SGHKS and CDR2 is YYEKEE (reference sequence). CDR3 size: 17 residues. Written as DNA, the CDR3 is TGTGCCAGCAGCCCGGGACAGGTCCGGGTTAGAGACACTGAAGCTTTCTTT. Encoded protein: CASSPGQVRVRDTEAFF.

The V call is TRBV7-2, the J call TRBJ2-3, with D possibly matching TRBD2 (5 bases). Between the trimmed V and J ends, which lost 9 bases and 2 bases, there was a span of 18 bases. The CDR3 has 15 amino acids. The germline V gene encodes CDR1 SGHTA and CDR2 FQGNSA. The DNA of the CDR3 is TGTGCCAGTCGTCAGTCAGCGGTTGACACAGATACGCAGTATTTT. Its protein product is CASRQSAVDTDTQYF.

This chain connects TRBV6-5 to TRBJ1-1, with D hard to call. Germline CDR1 MNHEY, CDR2 SVGAGI. Trimming took off 5 bases at V and 1 base at J, with 11 bases between the two ends. The CDR3 length is 14 residues. The CDR3 DNA reads as TGTGCCAGCAGTATTACAGCAGCGAACACTGAAGCTTTCTTT. Translated, it gives CASSITAANTEAFF.

The chain joins TRBV18 to TRBJ1-1; tentative D call: TRBD1 (6 bases). Trimming pared 0 bases from V and 1 base from J, leaving 9 bases between. There are 15 residues in the CDR3. Per the germline V gene, CDR1 is KGHSH and CDR2 is LQKENI. CDR3 sequence: CASSPPVTGNTEAFF. DNA of the CDR3: TGTGCCAGCTCACCACCGGTGACAGGGAACACTGAAGCTTTCTTT.

The gene calls are TRBV4-2 and TRBJ1-2; a possible D gene is TRBD1 (6 bases). CDR3 length: 15 amino acids. Germline loops: CDR1 LGHNA, CDR2 YNFKEQ. Deletions cut 1 base from V and 6 bases from J, with 15 bases between. Here the CDR3 DNA reads TGTGCCAGCAGCCAAGTTAATACAGGGTTGGATGGCTACACCTTC. This translates into CASSQVNTGLDGYTF.

The chain has TRBV7-3 and TRBJ2-3, with 8 bases fitting TRBD2. The CDR3 contains 20 residues. Germline CDR1 SGHTA, CDR2 FQGTGA. The V segment lost 5 bases and the J segment 1 base; nucleotides outside the gene matches: 20. This CDR3 is CASSPLGVSGAVPGTDTQYF. In DNA form, the CDR3 reads TGTGCCAGCAGCCCCCTAGGAGTTAGCGGGGCGGTCCCGGGCACAGATACGCAGTATTTT.

This clone was seen once. V gene TRBV7-8 combines with J gene TRBJ2-7; the match to TRBD2 covers 8 bases. Germline-derived CDR1 and CDR2 are SGHVS and FQNEAQ. V was pared by 3 bases and J by 0 bases, with 10 bases of the junction left unmatched. This CDR3 contains 17 residues. This chain's CDR3 is CASSFLGALAGSYEQYF. As DNA, the CDR3 is TGTGCCAGCAGCTTCCTGGGCGCGCTAGCGGGCTCCTACGAGCAGTACTTC.

This clone was found a few times. The chain employs TRBV14 and TRBJ1-4; weak D call: TRBD1 (6 bases). The CDR3 length is 15 residues. Germline lookup yields CDR1 SGHDN and CDR2 FVKESK. Trimming removed 7 bases at V and 5 bases at J, with 17 bases between. The CDR3 nucleotides read TGTGCCAGCAAAGCGTTGGGGGCTGGAAATGAAAAACTGTTTTTT. Translation gives CASKALGAGNEKLFF. Full variable domain (outside the CDR3, taken from reference TRBV14 and TRBJ1-4): EAGVTQFPSHSVIEKGQTVTLRCDPISGHDNLYWYRRVMGKEIKFLLHFVKESKQDESGMPNNRFLAERTGGTYSTLKVQPAELEDSGVYFCASKALGAGNEKLFFGSGTQLSVL.

The chain links TRBV6-5 to TRBJ2-5; 8 bases agree with TRBD1. CDR3 length: 14 amino acids. Germline CDR1 and CDR2: MNHEY and SVGAGI. V gave up 6 bases and J gave up 7 bases; unmatched junction bases: 10. This CDR3 reads CASRSRGRLGTQYF. As DNA, the CDR3 is TGTGCCAGCAGAAGCAGGGGGCGATTGGGGACCCAGTACTTC.

The chain is built from TRBV6-5 and TRBJ2-3; tentative D call: TRBD1 (6 bases). Deletions cut 11 bases from V and 6 bases from J, with 12 bases between. Per the germline V gene, CDR1 is MNHEY and CDR2 is SVGAGI. This CDR3 region has 11 residues. CDR3 sequence reads: CASRDRDTQYF. The CDR3 DNA is TGTGCCTCCCGCGACAGGGATACGCAGTATTTT.

The rearrangement joins TRBV27 to TRBJ2-2; TRBD2 aligns across 8 bases. J lost 3 bases, V lost 0 bases, and 3 bases had no gene match. The length of the CDR3 is 16 residues. Germline CDR1 reads MNHEY; CDR2 reads SMNVEV (reference sequence). CDR3 DNA: TGTGCCAGCAGTTTATCGCGGGGGGAATACACCGGGGAGCTGTTTTTT. Translating it yields CASSLSRGEYTGELFF.